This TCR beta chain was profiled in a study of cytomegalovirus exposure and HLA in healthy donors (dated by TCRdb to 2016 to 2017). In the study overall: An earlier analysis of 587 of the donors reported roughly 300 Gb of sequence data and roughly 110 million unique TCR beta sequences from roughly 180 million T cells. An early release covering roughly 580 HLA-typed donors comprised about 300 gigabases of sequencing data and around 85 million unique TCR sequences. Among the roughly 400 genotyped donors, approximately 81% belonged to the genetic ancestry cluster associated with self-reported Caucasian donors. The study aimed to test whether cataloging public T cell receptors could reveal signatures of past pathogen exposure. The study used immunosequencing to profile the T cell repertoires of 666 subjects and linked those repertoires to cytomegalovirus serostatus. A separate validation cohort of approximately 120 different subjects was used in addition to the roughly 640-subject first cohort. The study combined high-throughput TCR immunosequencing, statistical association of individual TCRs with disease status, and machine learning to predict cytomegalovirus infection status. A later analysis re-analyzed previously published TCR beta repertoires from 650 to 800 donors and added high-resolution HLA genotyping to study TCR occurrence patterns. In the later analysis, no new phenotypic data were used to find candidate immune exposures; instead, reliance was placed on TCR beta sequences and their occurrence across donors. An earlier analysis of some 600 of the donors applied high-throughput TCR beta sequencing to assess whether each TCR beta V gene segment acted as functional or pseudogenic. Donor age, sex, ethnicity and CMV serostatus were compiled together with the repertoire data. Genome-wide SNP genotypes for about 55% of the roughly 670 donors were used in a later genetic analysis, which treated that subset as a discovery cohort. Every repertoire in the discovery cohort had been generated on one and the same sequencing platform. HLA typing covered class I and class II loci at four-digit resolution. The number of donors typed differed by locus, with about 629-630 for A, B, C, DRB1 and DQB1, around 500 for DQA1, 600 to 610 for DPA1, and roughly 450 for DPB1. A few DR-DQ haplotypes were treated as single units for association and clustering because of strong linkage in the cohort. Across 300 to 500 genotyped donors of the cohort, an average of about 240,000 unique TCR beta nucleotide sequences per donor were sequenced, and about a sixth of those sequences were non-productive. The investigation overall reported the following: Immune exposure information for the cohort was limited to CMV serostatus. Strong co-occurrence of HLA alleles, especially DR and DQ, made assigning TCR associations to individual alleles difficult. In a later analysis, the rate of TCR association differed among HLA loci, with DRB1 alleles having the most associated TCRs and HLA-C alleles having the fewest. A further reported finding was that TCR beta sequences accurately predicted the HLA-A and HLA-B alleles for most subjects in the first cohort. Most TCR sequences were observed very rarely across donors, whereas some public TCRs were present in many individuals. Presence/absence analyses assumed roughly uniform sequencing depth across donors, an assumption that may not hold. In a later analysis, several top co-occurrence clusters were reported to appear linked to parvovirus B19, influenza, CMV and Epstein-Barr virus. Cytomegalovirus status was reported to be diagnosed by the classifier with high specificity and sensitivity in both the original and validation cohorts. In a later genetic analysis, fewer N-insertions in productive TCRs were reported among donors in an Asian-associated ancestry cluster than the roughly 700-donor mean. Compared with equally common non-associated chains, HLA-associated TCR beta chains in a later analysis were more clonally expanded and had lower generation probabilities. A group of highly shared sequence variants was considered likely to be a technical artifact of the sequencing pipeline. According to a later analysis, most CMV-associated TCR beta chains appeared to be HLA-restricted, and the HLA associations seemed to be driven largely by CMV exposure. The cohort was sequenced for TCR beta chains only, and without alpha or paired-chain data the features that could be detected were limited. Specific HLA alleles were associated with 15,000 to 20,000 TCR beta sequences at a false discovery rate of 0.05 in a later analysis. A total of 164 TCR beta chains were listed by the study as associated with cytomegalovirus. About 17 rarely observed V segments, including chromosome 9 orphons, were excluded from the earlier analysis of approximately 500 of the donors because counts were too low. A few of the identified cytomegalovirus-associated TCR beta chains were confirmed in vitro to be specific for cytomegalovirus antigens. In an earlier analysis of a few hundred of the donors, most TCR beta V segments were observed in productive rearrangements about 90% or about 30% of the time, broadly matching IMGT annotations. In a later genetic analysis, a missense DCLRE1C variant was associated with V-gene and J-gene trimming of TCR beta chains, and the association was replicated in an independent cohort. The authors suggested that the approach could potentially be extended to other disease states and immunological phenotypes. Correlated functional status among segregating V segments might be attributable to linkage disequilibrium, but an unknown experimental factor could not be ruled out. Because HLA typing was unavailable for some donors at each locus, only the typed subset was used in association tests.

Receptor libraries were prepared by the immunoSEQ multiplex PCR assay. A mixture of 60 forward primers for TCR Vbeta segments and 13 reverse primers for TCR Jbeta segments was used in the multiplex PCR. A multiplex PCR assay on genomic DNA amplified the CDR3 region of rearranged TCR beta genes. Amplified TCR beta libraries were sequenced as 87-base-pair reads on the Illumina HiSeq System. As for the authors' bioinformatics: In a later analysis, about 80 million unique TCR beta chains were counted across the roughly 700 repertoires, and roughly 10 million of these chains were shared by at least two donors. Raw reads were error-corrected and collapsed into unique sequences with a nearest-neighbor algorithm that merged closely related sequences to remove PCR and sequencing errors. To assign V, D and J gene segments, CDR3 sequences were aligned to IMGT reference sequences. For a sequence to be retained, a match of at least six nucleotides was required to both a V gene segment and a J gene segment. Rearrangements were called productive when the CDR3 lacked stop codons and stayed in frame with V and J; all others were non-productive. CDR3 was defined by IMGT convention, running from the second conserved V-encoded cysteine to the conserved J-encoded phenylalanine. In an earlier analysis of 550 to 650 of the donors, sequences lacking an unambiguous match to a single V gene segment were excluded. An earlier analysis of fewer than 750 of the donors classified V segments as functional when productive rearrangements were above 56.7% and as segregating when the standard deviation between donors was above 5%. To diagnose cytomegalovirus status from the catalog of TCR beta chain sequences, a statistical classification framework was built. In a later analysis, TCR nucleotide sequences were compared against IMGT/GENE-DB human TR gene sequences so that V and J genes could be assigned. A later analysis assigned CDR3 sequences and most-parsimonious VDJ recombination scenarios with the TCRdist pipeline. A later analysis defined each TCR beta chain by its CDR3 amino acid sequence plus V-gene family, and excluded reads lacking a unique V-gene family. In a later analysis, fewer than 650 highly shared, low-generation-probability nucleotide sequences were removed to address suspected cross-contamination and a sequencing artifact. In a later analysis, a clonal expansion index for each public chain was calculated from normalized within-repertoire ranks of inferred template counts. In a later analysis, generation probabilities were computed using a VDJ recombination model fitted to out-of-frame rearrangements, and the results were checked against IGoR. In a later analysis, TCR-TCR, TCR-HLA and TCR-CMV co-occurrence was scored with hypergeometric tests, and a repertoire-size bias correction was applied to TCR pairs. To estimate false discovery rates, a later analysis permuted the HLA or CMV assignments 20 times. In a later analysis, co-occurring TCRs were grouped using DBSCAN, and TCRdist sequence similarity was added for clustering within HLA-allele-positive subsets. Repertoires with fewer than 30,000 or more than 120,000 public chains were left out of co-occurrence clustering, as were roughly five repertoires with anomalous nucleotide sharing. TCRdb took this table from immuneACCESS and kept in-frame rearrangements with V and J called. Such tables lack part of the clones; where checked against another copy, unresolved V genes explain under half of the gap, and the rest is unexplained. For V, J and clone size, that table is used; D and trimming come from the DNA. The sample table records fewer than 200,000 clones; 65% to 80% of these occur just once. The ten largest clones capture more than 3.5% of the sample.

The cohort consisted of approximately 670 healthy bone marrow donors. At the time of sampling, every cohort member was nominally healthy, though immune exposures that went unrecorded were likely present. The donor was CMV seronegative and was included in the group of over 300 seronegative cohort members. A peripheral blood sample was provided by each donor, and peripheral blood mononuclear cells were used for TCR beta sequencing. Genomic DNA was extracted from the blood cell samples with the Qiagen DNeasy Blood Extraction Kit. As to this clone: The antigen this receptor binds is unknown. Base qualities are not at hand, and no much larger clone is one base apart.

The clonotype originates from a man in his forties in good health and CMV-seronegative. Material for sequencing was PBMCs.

The bases are TGTGCCAGCAGCTTGGGGGGGACAGGGGGTTCACCCCTCCACTTT. This is translated as CASSLGGTGGSPLHF. This chain joins TRBV5-4 to TRBJ1-6, with 11 bases aligning to TRBD1. Unmatched junction bases come to 2, with V trimmed by 0 bases and J by 9 bases. CDR1 and CDR2 (SGHNT, YYREEE) derive from the germline V gene (reference sequence). The CDR3 runs 15 residues from the cysteine to the phenylalanine. Here the CDR3 DNA is all that survives: 45 bases in frame from base 1.